A single sample gave rise to the 18 T cell receptor beta chains below, sequenced in a study of OX40 agonist ivuxolimab in advanced cancers. Assay used: immunoSEQ multiplex PCR; TCRdb lists only in-frame clones, some missing. The profile shows approximately 59,000 clones, around four fifths of them singletons. Material: CD4+ or CD8+ T cells sorted from blood, obtained in a trial of the OX40 agonist ivuxolimab. These receptors all come from an adult with an advanced solid tumor such as melanoma, head and neck, liver or kidney cancer.

The V gene is TRBV29-1, the J gene TRBJ2-1; 8 bases are a match to TRBD2. CDR3 length: 12 residues. V was clipped by 6 bases and J by 9 bases; unmatched bases: 7. In germline, CDR1 is SQVTM, CDR2 ANQGSEA. CDR3 in DNA: TGCAGCGTCGGGCTAGCGGGTGGTGAGCAGTTCTTC. Protein sequence: CSVGLAGGEQFF.

This chain links TRBV5-3 with TRBJ1-5; tentative D call: TRBD1 (5 bases). TRBV5-3 is flagged as an ORF with uncertain function. This CDR3 is built from 18 residues. Deletions cut 0 bases from V and 9 bases from J, with 25 bases between. CDR3 in DNA: TGTGCCAGAAGCTTGGCGAGGTGGGTGAACAGGCAAAAACCGCCCCAGCATTTT. Amino acids: CARSLARWVNRQKPPQHF.

This clone was counted a few times. The gene calls are TRBV28 and TRBJ2-1; possible D gene TRBD1, 6 bases. V was trimmed by 8 bases and J by 2 bases, leaving 13 bases between them. The CDR3 extends over 14 amino acids. CDR1 MDHEN and CDR2 SYDVKM come from the germline V gene. This chain's CDR3 is CASLVTGTYNEQFF. CDR3 nucleotide sequence: TGTGCCAGCTTAGTGACAGGTACCTACAATGAGCAGTTCTTC.

The chain carries TRBV7-9 and TRBJ2-7; D possibly uses TRBD1 or TRBD2 (5 bases each). CDR1 and CDR2 from the germline V gene are SEHNR and FQNEAQ (reference sequence). CDR3 length: 13 residues. V was clipped by 4 bases and J by 5 bases, with 12 bases between them. CDR3 DNA sequence: TGTGCCAGCAGCTCCGAGAGAGGGGACGAGCAGTACTTC. Protein sequence: CASSSERGDEQYF.

The chain has TRBV7-2 and TRBJ1-2; D gene ambiguous. Germline V gene data show CDR1 as SGHTA and CDR2 as FQGNSA. V was shortened by 3 bases and J by 6 bases, with 11 bases between the two germline ends. This CDR3 spans 13 amino acids. The CDR3 bases are TGTGCCAGCAGCTTGACCGATTGGGATGGCTACACCTTC. The encoded protein is CASSLTDWDGYTF.

This chain joins TRBV28 and TRBJ2-5; no firm D call. This CDR3 has 14 residues. From germline, CDR1 is MDHEN and CDR2 SYDVKM. V was pared by 5 bases and J by 5 bases, with 15 bases between. The CDR3 region has the DNA TGTGCCAGCAGTGGGGAAGGAGCGCGCGAGACCCAGTACTTC. Encoded protein: CASSGEGARETQYF.

The V gene is TRBV2, the J gene TRBJ2-7; no clear D. Trimming shortened V by 6 bases and J by 3 bases, and 15 bases separated the two germline ends. The CDR3 contains 14 residues. Germline assignment: CDR1 SNHLY and CDR2 FYNNEI. The CDR3 DNA follows: TGTGCCAGCAGCCCGGACCTCAGAGGCTACGAGCAGTACTTC. Translating gives CASSPDLRGYEQYF.

The chain carries TRBV7-3 and TRBJ2-3; 8 positions agree with TRBD1. The CDR3 extends over 15 amino acids. J gave up 5 bases and V 6 bases, and 10 bases lay outside the gene matches. Per the germline V gene, CDR1 is SGHTA and CDR2 is FQGTGA. CDR3 sequence (DNA): TGTGCCAGCAGTTATAGCGGACAGGGCAGAGATACGCAGTATTTT. Protein: CASSYSGQGRDTQYF.

J is TRBJ2-5 and V is TRBV30; a possible D gene is TRBD1 (5 bases). V lost 0 bases and J 5 bases, leaving 16 bases between the germline ends. Germline CDR1 GTSNPN, CDR2 SVGIG (reference sequence). There are 15 residues in the CDR3. This chain's CDR3 is CAWSVMATPGETQYF. In DNA, the CDR3 is TGTGCCTGGAGTGTAATGGCCACCCCAGGGGAGACCCAGTACTTC.

In its sample, this clone was seen a few times. The rearrangement links TRBV28 to TRBJ2-7, with a possible D match to TRBD1 (6 bases). CDR1 and CDR2 from the germline V gene are MDHEN and SYDVKM. This CDR3 region has 16 residues. V dropped 3 bases and J dropped 2 bases, with 17 bases sitting between them. CDR3 protein: CASSFPRGSPTYEQYF. Here the CDR3 DNA reads TGTGCCAGCAGTTTCCCCAGGGGATCCCCTACCTACGAGCAGTACTTC.

The chain links TRBV7-3 to TRBJ2-1, with D possibly called TRBD1 or TRBD2 (5 bases each). Germline V gene data show CDR1 as SGHTA and CDR2 as FQGTGA. This CDR3 is built from 13 residues. The V and J ends lost 4 bases and 5 bases respectively, with 9 bases between them. The DNA for the CDR3 is TGTGCCAGCAGCTGGGGGTTGGACAATGAGCAGTTCTTC. Translation: CASSWGLDNEQFF.

The rearrangement links TRBV21-1 to TRBJ2-7; the tabulated D call, TRBD1, remains unverified against the DNA. TRBV21-1 is recorded as a pseudogene. The CDR3 sequence is 16 residues long. CDR3 sequence (DNA): TGTGCCAGCAGCTCCCACGACAGGGACATCATCTACGAGCAGTACTTC. It specifies CASSSHDRDIIYEQYF.

The chain recombines TRBV19 with TRBJ2-3; 8 bases are shared with TRBD1. The trim removed 4 bases at V and 1 base at J, leaving 1 base unmatched. CDR1 and CDR2 from the germline V gene are LNHDA and SQIVND (reference sequence). The CDR3 is made up of 14 amino acids. The CDR3 region has the DNA TGTGCCAGTAGTAGGGGACAGGGCACAGATACGCAGTATTTT. Translating gives CASSRGQGTDTQYF.

V is TRBV14 and J is TRBJ2-7, with no clear D. Germline CDR1 and CDR2: SGHDN and FVKESK. This CDR3 has 14 residues. The ends were cut back, 0 bases at V and 3 bases at J, with 9 bases in the middle. CDR3 sequence reads: CASSQDTTDYEQYF. CDR3 nucleotides: TGTGCCAGCAGCCAAGATACCACAGACTACGAGCAGTACTTC.

The chain carries TRBV10-3 and TRBJ2-5; D tentatively fits TRBD1 or TRBD2 (6 bases each). The germline CDR1 and CDR2 sequences are ENHRY and SYGVKD. V was clipped by 0 bases and J by 1 base, with 15 bases between them. This CDR3 has 17 amino acids. The CDR3 reads CAISESTIGGLQETQYF. The CDR3 bases are TGTGCCATCAGTGAGTCGACTATCGGGGGCCTCCAAGAGACCCAGTACTTC.

The chain recombines TRBV4-2 with TRBJ2-1, with unresolved D. Germline V lookup: CDR1 LGHNA, CDR2 YNFKEQ. Trimming stripped 0 bases from V and 12 bases from J, with 15 bases between. The CDR3 covers 14 residues. CDR3 loop: CASSQDTTKWGQFF. The CDR3 DNA is TGTGCCAGCAGCCAAGATACGACAAAGTGGGGGCAGTTCTTC.

This clone has only one observation. The chain links TRBV5-1 to TRBJ2-1; 13 nucleotides align to TRBD2. This CDR3 is 15 amino acids long. Losses at the gene ends were 5 bases for V and 5 bases for J; bases not matched to a gene: 4. The V gene's germline CDR1 is SGHRS and CDR2 YFSETQ. CDR3 sequence: CASSPGLAGDNEQFF. CDR3 DNA sequence: TGCGCCAGCAGTCCCGGACTAGCGGGAGACAATGAGCAGTTCTTC.

This rearrangement joins TRBV7-9 to TRBJ2-7; D tentatively reads TRBD1 or TRBD2 (5 bases each). V was shortened by 4 bases and J by 6 bases, with 10 bases between the two germline ends. Germline V gene lookup returns CDR1 SEHNR and CDR2 FQNEAQ (reference sequence). CDR3 length equals 12 residues. CDR3 sequence (DNA): TGTGCCAGCAGCTCACCGAGGGGCGAGCAGTACTTC. Its protein product is CASSSPRGEQYF. The full variable domain, with the rest looked up from reference TRBV7-9 and TRBJ2-7, is DTGVSQNPRHKITKRGQNVTFRCDPISEHNRLYWYRQTLGQGPEFLTYFQNEAQLEKSRLLSDRFSAERPKGSFSTLEIQRTEQGDSAMYLCASSSPRGEQYFGPGTRLTVT.